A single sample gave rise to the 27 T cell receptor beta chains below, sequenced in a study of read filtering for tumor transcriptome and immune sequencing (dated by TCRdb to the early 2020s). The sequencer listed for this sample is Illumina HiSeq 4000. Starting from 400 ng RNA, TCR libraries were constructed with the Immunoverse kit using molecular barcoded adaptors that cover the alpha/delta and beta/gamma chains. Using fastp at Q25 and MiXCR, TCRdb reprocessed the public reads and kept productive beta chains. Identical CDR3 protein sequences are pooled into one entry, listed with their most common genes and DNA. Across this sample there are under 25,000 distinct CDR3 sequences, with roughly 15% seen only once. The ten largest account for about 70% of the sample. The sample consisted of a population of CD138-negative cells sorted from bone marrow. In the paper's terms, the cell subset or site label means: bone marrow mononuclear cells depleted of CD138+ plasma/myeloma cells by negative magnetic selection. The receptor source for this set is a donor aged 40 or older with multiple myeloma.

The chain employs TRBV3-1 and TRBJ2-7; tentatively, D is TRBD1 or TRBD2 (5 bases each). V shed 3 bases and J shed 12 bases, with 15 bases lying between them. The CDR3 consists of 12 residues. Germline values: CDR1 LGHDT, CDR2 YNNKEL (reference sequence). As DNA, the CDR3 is TGTGCCAGCAGCCAGGGGACCTACGGGCGGTACTTC. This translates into CASSQGTYGRYF.

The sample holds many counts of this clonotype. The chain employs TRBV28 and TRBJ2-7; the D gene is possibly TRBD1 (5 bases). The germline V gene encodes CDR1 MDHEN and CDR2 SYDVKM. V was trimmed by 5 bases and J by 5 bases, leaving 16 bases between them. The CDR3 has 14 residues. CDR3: CASSRAGLSHEQYF. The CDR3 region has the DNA TGTGCCAGCAGTCGGGCAGGGTTATCCCACGAGCAGTACTTC.

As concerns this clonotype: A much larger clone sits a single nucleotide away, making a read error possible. CDR3 loop: CSVEPYSRDKEQFF. CDR3 bases: TGCAGCGTTGAACCCTACTCGAGGGACAAGGAGCAGTTCTTC. The rearrangement links TRBV29-1 to TRBJ2-1; a possible D gene is TRBD1 (6 bases). This CDR3 spans 14 amino acids. Germline V gene data show CDR1 as SQVTM and CDR2 as ANQGSEA.

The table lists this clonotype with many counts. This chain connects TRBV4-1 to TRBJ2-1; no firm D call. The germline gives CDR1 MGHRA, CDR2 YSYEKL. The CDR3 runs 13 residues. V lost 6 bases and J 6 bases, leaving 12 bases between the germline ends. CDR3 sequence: CASRGTRSNEQFF. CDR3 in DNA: TGCGCCAGCAGGGGAACCAGGTCCAATGAGCAGTTCTTC.

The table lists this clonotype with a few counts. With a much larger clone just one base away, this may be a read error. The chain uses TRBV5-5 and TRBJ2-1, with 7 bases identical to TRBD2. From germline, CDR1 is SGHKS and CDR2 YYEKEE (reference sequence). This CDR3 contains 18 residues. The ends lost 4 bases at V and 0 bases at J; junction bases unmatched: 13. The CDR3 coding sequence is TGTGCCAGCAGCCAAGATCCGCGGGAGTCTCCCTCCTACAATGAGCAGTTCTTC. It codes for CASSQDPRESPSYNEQFF.

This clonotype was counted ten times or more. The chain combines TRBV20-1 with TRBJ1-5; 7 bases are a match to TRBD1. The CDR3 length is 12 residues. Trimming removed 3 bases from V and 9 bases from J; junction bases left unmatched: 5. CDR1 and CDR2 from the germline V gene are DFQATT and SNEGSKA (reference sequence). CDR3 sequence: CSARATGWPQHF. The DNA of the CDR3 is TGCAGTGCTAGGGCGACAGGGTGGCCCCAGCATTTT.

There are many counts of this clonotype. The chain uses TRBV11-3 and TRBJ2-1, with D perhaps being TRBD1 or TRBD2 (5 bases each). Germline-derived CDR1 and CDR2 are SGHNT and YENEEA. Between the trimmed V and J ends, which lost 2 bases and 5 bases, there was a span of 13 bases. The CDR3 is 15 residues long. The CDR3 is CASSLFGTSHNEQFF. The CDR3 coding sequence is TGTGCCAGCAGCTTATTTGGGACCAGCCACAATGAGCAGTTCTTC.

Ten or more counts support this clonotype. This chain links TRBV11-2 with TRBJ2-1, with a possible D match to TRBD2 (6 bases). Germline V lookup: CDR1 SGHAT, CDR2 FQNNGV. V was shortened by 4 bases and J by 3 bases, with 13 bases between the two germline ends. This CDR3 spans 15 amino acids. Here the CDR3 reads CASSSYGRNYNEQFF. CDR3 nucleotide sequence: TGTGCCAGCAGCTCCTACGGGAGAAACTACAATGAGCAGTTCTTC.

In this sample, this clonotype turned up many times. The CDR3 DNA is TGCAGTGCTAGAGATGGGGGGACAGGGGGCCCAATCAGTTTTCAGCCCCAGCATTTT. Amino acid sequence: CSARDGGTGGPISFQPQHF. The V and J genes are TRBV20-1 and TRBJ1-5; 12 nucleotides align to TRBD1. The CDR3 spans 19 residues. Germline V gives CDR1 DFQATT, CDR2 SNEGSKA (reference sequence). J lost 6 bases, V lost 0 bases, and 15 bases had no gene match.

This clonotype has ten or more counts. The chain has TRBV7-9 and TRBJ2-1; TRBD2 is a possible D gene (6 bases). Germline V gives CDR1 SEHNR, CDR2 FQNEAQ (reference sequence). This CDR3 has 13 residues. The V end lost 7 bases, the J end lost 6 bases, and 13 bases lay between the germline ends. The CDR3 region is CASKVGGTNEQFF. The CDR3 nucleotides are TGTGCCAGCAAGGTCGGAGGGACCAATGAGCAGTTCTTC.

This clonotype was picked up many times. CDR3 in DNA: TGTGCCAGCAGTTTGCGACAGGGGGAGTACAATGAGCAGTTCTTC. Its translation is CASSLRQGEYNEQFF. The chain employs TRBV28 and TRBJ2-1; 9 bases map to TRBD1. The CDR3 consists of 15 residues. Trimming at V came to 3 bases and at J to 4 bases, leaving 4 bases not matched to a gene. CDR1 and CDR2 from the germline V gene are MDHEN and SYDVKM.

The CDR3 loop is CASTLQGPQYF. The CDR3 region has the DNA TGTGCCAGCACCCTACAGGGCCCCCAGTACTTC. The rearrangement links TRBV7-2 to TRBJ2-5, with D possibly TRBD1 on 6 matching bases. CDR1 and CDR2 from the germline V gene are SGHTA and FQGNSA. The CDR3 length is 11 residues. The V and J ends lost 7 bases and 9 bases respectively, with 12 bases between them.

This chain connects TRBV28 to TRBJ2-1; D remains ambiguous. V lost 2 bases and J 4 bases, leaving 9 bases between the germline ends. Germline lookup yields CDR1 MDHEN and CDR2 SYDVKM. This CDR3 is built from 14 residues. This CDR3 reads CASSLMASYNEQFF. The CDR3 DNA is TGTGCCAGCAGTTTAATGGCTTCTTACAATGAGCAGTTCTTC.

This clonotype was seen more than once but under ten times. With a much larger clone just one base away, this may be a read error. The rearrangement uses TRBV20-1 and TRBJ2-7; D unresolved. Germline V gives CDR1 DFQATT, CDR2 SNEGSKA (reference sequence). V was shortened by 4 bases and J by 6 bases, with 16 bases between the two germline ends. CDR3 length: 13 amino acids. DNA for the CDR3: TGCAGTGCTAATCCAGCGAGAGTGCCCGAGCAGTACTTC. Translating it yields CSANPARVPEQYF.

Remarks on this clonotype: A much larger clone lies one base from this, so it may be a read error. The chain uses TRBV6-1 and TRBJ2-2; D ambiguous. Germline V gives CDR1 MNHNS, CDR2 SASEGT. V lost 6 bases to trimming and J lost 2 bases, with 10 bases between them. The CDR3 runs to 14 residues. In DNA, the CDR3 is TGTGCCAGCAGCCTGCACGGTAACACCGGGGAGCTGTTTTTT. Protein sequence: CASSLHGNTGELFF.

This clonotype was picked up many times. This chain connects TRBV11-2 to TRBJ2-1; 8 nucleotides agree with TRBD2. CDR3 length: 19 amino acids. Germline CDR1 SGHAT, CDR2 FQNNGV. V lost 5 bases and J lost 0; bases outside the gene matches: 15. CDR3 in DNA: TGTGCCAGCAGCCCCTTCTTCGAAACTAGCGGCAGCTCCTACAATGAGCAGTTCTTC. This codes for CASSPFFETSGSSYNEQFF.

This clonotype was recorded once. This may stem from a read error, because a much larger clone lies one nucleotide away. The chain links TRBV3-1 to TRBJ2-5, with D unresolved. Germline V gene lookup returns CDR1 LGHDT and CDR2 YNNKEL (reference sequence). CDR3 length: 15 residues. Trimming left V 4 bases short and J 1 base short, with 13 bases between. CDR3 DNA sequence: TGTGCCAGCAGCCCCAGAGAAGGATCCCAAGAGACCCAGTACTTC. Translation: CASSPREGSQETQYF.

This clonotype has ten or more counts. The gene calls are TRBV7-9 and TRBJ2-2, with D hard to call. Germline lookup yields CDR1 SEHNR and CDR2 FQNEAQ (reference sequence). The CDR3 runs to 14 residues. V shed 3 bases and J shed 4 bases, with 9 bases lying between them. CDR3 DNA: TGTGCCAGCAGCTTGGGAACATCCACCGGGGAGCTGTTTTTT. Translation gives CASSLGTSTGELFF.

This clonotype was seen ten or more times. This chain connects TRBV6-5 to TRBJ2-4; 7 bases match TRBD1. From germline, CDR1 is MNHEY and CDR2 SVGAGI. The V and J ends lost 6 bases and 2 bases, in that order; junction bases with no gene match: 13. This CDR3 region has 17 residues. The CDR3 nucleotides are TGTGCCAGCAGCCAGGGACAGACTGGTCTCCCCAAAAACATTCAGTACTTC. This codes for CASSQGQTGLPKNIQYF.

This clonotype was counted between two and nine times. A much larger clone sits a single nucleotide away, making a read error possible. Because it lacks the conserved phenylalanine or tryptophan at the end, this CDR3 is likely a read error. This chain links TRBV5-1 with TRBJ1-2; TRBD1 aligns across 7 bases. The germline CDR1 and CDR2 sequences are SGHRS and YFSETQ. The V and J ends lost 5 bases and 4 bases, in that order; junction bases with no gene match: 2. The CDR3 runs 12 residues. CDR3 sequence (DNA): TGCGCCAGCAGTAGGGACAGCTATGGCTACACCCTC. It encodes CASSRDSYGYTL.

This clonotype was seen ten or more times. CDR3 region: CASSPLPGRGSYNEQFF. CDR3 DNA: TGTGCCAGCAGTCCCCTACCGGGACGGGGCTCCTACAATGAGCAGTTCTTC. The chain employs TRBV6-2 or TRBV6-3 and TRBJ2-1, with D tentatively TRBD1 or TRBD2 (5 bases each). The CDR3 is 17 residues long. V lost 5 bases to trimming and J lost 0 bases, with 17 bases between them. The germline gives CDR1 MNHEY, CDR2 SVGEGT.

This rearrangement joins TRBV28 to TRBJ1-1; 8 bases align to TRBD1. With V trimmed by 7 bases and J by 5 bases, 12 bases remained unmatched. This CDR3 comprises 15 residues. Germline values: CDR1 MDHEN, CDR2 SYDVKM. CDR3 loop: CASIGDRGHPTEAFF. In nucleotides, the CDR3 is TGTGCCAGCATCGGAGACAGGGGTCATCCAACTGAAGCTTTCTTT.

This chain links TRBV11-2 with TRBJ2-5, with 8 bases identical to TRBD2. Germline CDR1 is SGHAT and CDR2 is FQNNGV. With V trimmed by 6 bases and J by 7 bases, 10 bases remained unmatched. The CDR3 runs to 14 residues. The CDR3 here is CASSPAGDWATQYF. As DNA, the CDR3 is TGTGCCAGCAGTCCAGCGGGAGACTGGGCGACCCAGTACTTC. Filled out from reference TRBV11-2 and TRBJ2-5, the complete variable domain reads EAGVAQSPRYKIIEKRQSVAFWCNPISGHATLYWYQQILGQGPKLLIQFQNNGVVDDSQLPKDRFSAERLKGVDSTLKIQPAKLEDSAVYLCASSPAGDWATQYFGPGTRLLVL.

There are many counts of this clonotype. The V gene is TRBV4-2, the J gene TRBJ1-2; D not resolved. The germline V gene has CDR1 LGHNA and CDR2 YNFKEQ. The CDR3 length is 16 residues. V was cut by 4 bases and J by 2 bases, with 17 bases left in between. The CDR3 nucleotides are TGTGCCAGCAGCCTCTTAAGTGGGAGTTCCAACTATGGCTACACCTTC. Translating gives CASSLLSGSSNYGYTF.

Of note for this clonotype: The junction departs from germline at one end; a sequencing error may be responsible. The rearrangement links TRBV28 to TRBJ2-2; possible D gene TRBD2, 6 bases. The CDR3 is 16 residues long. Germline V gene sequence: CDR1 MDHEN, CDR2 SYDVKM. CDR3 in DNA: TGTGCCAGCACCCTTTTCGGAGGGGCGGGCACTGGGGAGCTGCTTTTT. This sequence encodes CASTLFGGAGTGELLF.

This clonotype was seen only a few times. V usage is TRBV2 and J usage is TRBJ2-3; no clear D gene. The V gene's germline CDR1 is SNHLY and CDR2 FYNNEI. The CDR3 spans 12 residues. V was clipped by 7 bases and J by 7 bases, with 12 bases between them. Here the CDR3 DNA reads TGTGCCAGCAACCTCGTTGCAAATACGCAGTATTTT. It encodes CASNLVANTQYF.

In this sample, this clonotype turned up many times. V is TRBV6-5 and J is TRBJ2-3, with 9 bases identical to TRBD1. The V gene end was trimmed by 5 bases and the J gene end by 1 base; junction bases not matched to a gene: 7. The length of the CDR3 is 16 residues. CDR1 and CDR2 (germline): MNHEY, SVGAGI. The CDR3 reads CASSIDRGAGTDTQYF. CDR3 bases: TGTGCCAGCAGTATAGACAGGGGGGCAGGCACAGATACGCAGTATTTT.